The 25 T cell receptor beta chains below were found in one sample sequenced in a study of shared clonotypes between healthy human individuals (dated by TCRdb to the early 2020s). The library was obtained by the immunoSEQ multiplex PCR assay. The table was pulled from immuneACCESS by TCRdb, which kept in-frame rearrangements only. Such tables lose some clones; where checked, under half of the loss comes from unresolved V genes, and the rest has no known cause. A total of millions of clones appear in this sample, over 85% of them only once. The top ten hold approximately 1.2% of the sample. For the CD8 naive samples, CD45RO-negative cells were positively selected for CCR7, yielding a CD45RA+CCR7+ population from which TemRA cells were excluded. Sample: naive CD8+ T cells sorted from blood. This specimen's cell subset or site label, per the study, means: CD45RA+CCR7+. These receptors were obtained from a man aged 18 to 30 in good health.

This chain joins TRBV9 and TRBJ1-5; TRBD1 aligns across 8 bases. J was trimmed by 1 base and V by 2 bases; bases with no gene match: 14. Germline assignment: CDR1 SGDLS and CDR2 YYNGEE. This CDR3 contains 19 residues. CDR3 sequence: CASSVPGTGHPLSNQPQHF. CDR3 in DNA: TGTGCCAGCAGCGTCCCCGGGACAGGCCATCCCTTGAGCAATCAGCCCCAGCATTTT. The complete variable domain, with remaining parts taken from reference TRBV9 and TRBJ1-5, reads DSGVTQTPKHLITATGQRVTLRCSPRSGDLSVYWYQQSLDQGLQFLIQYYNGEERAKGNILERFSAQQFPDLHSELNLSSLELGDSALYFCASSVPGTGHPLSNQPQHFGDGTRLSIL.

Only one count was recorded for this clone. The chain combines TRBV5-4 with TRBJ2-7, with 7 bases identical to TRBD2. This CDR3 has 17 amino acids. Unmatched junction bases numbered 20, after V lost 4 bases and J lost 7 bases. In germline, CDR1 is SGHNT, CDR2 YYREEE (reference sequence). The DNA of the CDR3 is TGTGCCAGCAGCCCCCGGCCGGAAGCGGGACGGGGGAGGGAGCAGTACTTC. Its protein is CASSPRPEAGRGREQYF.

The V call is TRBV11-2, the J call TRBJ2-1; a weak D match, TRBD2 (5 bases). The V gene's germline CDR1 is SGHAT and CDR2 FQNNGV. V was trimmed by 1 base and J by 4 bases, leaving 14 bases between them. This CDR3 is built from 16 residues. The CDR3 reads CASSLGRLTTYNEQFF. The CDR3 nucleotides read TGTGCCAGCAGCTTAGGAAGGCTGACTACTTACAATGAGCAGTTCTTC.

J is TRBJ1-5 and V is TRBV28; no clear D gene. Germline values: CDR1 MDHEN, CDR2 SYDVKM. The CDR3 spans 13 residues. Trimming stripped 6 bases from V and 6 bases from J, with 12 bases between. CDR3 sequence (DNA): TGTGCCAGCAGCCGGACCGCGAGTCAGCCCCAGCATTTT. Protein product: CASSRTASQPQHF.

The chain carries TRBV5-6 and TRBJ1-1; 10 nucleotides line up with TRBD1. The CDR3 is 15 residues long. V dropped 6 bases and J dropped 3; count of bases not matched to a gene: 8. The germline V gene has CDR1 SGHDT and CDR2 YYEEEE. The CDR3 coding sequence is TGTGCCAGCACCATGGACGGGACAGGGGACACTGAAGCTTTCTTT. Amino acids: CASTMDGTGDTEAFF.

As DNA, the CDR3 is TGCAGCGTTCAAGGGACAGGGAGCTCCTACGAGCAGTACTTC. It translates to CSVQGTGSSYEQYF. The chain recombines TRBV29-1 with TRBJ2-7, with TRBD1 matching 9 bases. Germline CDR1 and CDR2: SQVTM and ANQGSEA. This CDR3 contains 14 residues. Germline trimming cut 5 bases from V and 0 bases from J; bases unmatched to any gene: 5.

V gene TRBV10-1 combines with J gene TRBJ1-6; D is ambiguous. The V gene's germline CDR1 is WNHNN and CDR2 SYGVQD (reference sequence). V lost 6 bases and J 8 bases, leaving 5 bases between the germline ends. The CDR3 runs to 11 residues. The CDR3 spells CASRQYSPLHF. CDR3 in DNA: TGCGCCAGCAGACAGTATTCACCCCTCCACTTT.

Concerning this clone itself: This same CDR3 is encoded by further DNA sequences in the sample. This sequence joins TRBV5-1 and TRBJ2-1; 8 nucleotides align to TRBD2. V shed 4 bases, J shed 0 bases, and the junction held 9 bases outside the gene matches. Germline V lookup: CDR1 SGHRS, CDR2 YFSETQ. The CDR3 contains 17 residues. The CDR3 nucleotides are TGCGCCAGCAGCCCGGGTTTAGCGGGACTCTCCTACAATGAGCAGTTCTTC. Translation: CASSPGLAGLSYNEQFF.

The V call is TRBV19, the J call TRBJ1-3, with a weak D call TRBD1 (5 bases). CDR3 length: 15 amino acids. Per germline, CDR1 LNHDA and CDR2 SQIVND (reference sequence). Trimming pared 10 bases from V and 2 bases from J, leaving 18 bases between. Here the CDR3 reads CATGLSVGPGNTIYF. The CDR3 region has the DNA TGTGCCACGGGACTCTCTGTCGGTCCTGGAAACACCATATATTTT.

The chain links TRBV28 to TRBJ2-3, with D uncertain. Between the trimmed V and J ends, which lost 7 bases and 4 bases, there was a span of 12 bases. This CDR3 spans 13 amino acids. Germline V gene sequence: CDR1 MDHEN, CDR2 SYDVKM. The CDR3 DNA sequence: TGTGCCAGCACTCCTGAAAATTCAGATACGCAGTATTTT. This encodes CASTPENSDTQYF.

This chain links TRBV5-4 with TRBJ2-7; the D is unclear. CDR1 SGHNT and CDR2 YYREEE come from the germline V gene (reference sequence). Trimming stripped 2 bases from V and 3 bases from J, with 9 bases between. This CDR3 is built from 13 residues. The CDR3 DNA follows: TGTGCCAGCAGCTTCGGACCCGTCTACGAGCAGTACTTC. Protein sequence: CASSFGPVYEQYF. The full variable domain, its missing parts supplied by reference TRBV5-4 and TRBJ2-7, is ETGVTQSPTHLIKTRGQQVTLRCSSQSGHNTVSWYQQALGQGPQFIFQYYREEENGRGNFPPRFSGLQFPNYSSELNVNALELDDSALYLCASSFGPVYEQYFGPGTRLTVT.

The rearrangement uses TRBV28 and TRBJ2-2; the match to TRBD2 covers 7 bases. The V gene end was trimmed by 7 bases and the J gene end by 7 bases; junction bases not matched to a gene: 15. The CDR3 is made up of 16 amino acids. Looked up from germline, CDR1 is MDHEN and CDR2 is SYDVKM. CDR3 loop: CASIPERGDFLGELFF. CDR3 sequence (DNA): TGTGCCAGCATTCCCGAACGGGGGGACTTTCTCGGGGAGCTGTTTTTT.

The rearrangement uses TRBV28 and TRBJ2-7; 7 bases fit TRBD2. The CDR3 sequence is 15 residues long. Germline assignment: CDR1 MDHEN and CDR2 SYDVKM. The ends lost 6 bases at V and 5 bases at J; junction bases unmatched: 13. CDR3 sequence (DNA): TGTGCCAGCAGGACCCTCATGGAGCGGGGTAACGAGCAGTACTTC. Residues: CASRTLMERGNEQYF. Drawing the rest from reference TRBV28 and TRBJ2-7, the complete variable domain is DVKVTQSSRYLVKRTGEKVFLECVQDMDHENMFWYRQDPGLGLRLIYFSYDVKMKEKGDIPEGYSVSREKKERFSLILESASTNQTSMYLCASRTLMERGNEQYFGPGTRLTVT.

The CDR3 region has the DNA TGTGCCAGCAGTTTGCTGGACCCTTCGGGCACCGGGGAGCTGTTTTTT. Encoded protein: CASSLLDPSGTGELFF. V and J are TRBV27 and TRBJ2-2; D is ambiguous. Germline assignment: CDR1 MNHEY and CDR2 SMNVEV (reference sequence). V shed 3 bases and J shed 4 bases, with 15 bases lying between them. The CDR3 loop spans 16 amino acids.

The V and J genes are TRBV18 and TRBJ1-2; D is unclear. The CDR3 covers 13 residues. Germline loops: CDR1 KGHSH, CDR2 LQKENI. Trimming shortened V by 6 bases and J by 5 bases, and 13 bases separated the two germline ends. CDR3 in amino acids: CASSPSDLYGYTF. Here the CDR3 DNA reads TGTGCCAGCTCGCCCTCGGATCTTTATGGCTACACCTTC.

This chain joins TRBV6-6 and TRBJ1-1; D is uncertain. Trimming cost V 7 bases and J 6 bases, with 18 bases left between them. The CDR3 has 14 amino acids. Germline V gene lookup returns CDR1 MNHNY and CDR2 SVGAGI (reference sequence). In DNA, the CDR3 is TGTGCCAGCACCCCATTAGGTTCCGGACCTGAAGCTTTCTTT. It yields the protein CASTPLGSGPEAFF.

This rearrangement joins TRBV13 to TRBJ2-3; D possibly corresponds to TRBD1 (5 bases). Between the trimmed V and J ends, which lost 3 bases and 6 bases, there was a span of 10 bases. The CDR3 is 13 amino acids. CDR1 is PRHDT, CDR2 FYEKMQ, per germline (reference sequence). The CDR3: CASSFGAADTQYF. CDR3 in DNA: TGTGCCAGCAGCTTTGGGGCAGCCGATACGCAGTATTTT.

The chain employs TRBV29-1 and TRBJ1-2; D not certain. V lost 3 bases and J lost 8, with 16 bases in between. Germline V lookup: CDR1 SQVTM, CDR2 ANQGSEA. The CDR3 runs to 13 residues. The CDR3 spells CSVEPAGREGYTF. The DNA of the CDR3 is TGCAGCGTTGAGCCGGCAGGACGGGAGGGCTACACCTTC. Full variable domain (missing parts from reference TRBV29-1 and TRBJ1-2): SAVISQKPSRDICQRGTSLTIQCQVDSQVTMMFWYRQQPGQSLTLIATANQGSEATYESGFVIDKFPISRPNLTFSTLTVSNMSPEDSSIYLCSVEPAGREGYTFGSGTRLTVV.

The chain joins TRBV13 to TRBJ1-1; the D is unclear. V was cut by 1 base and J by 0 bases, with 9 bases left in between. The length of the CDR3 is 15 residues. Germline CDR1 is PRHDT and CDR2 is FYEKMQ (reference sequence). CDR3 DNA sequence: TGTGCCAGCAGCTTAGTTGGGGTCATGAACACTGAAGCTTTCTTT. The encoded protein is CASSLVGVMNTEAFF.

V is TRBV27 and J is TRBJ2-5, with 7 positions matching TRBD2. This CDR3 has 17 amino acids. The V segment lost 2 bases and the J segment 0 bases; nucleotides outside the gene matches: 9. The V gene's germline CDR1 is MNHEY and CDR2 SMNVEV (reference sequence). In nucleotides, the CDR3 is TGTGCCAGCAGTTTAACGGTCCCAGCGGGGTACCAAGAGACCCAGTACTTC. Translation gives CASSLTVPAGYQETQYF.

The sample holds a few counts of this clone. This sequence joins TRBV6-5 and TRBJ2-4, with 7 nucleotides matching TRBD1. The CDR3 extends over 13 amino acids. Germline CDR1 reads MNHEY; CDR2 reads SVGAGI. J lost 7 bases, V lost 5 bases, and 5 bases had no gene match. The CDR3 region is CASSATGFNIQYF. In nucleotides, the CDR3 is TGTGCCAGCAGTGCGACAGGGTTCAACATTCAGTACTTC.

Worth noting for this clone: At the DNA level, this CDR3 is encoded by other sequences in the same sample as well. The V and J genes are TRBV5-6 and TRBJ2-7, with D unresolved. In germline, CDR1 is SGHDT, CDR2 YYEEEE. The CDR3 is 13 amino acids. V gave up 1 base and J gave up 1 base, with 6 bases separating them. CDR3 sequence reads: CASSLWGSYEQYF. Here the CDR3 DNA reads TGTGCCAGCAGCTTGTGGGGATCCTACGAGCAGTACTTC.

The V gene is TRBV28, the J gene TRBJ1-1; TRBD1 agrees at 10 bases. Germline V lookup: CDR1 MDHEN, CDR2 SYDVKM. The junction had 5 bases not matched to a gene; V was cut back by 3 bases and J by 7 bases. CDR3 length: 14 amino acids. The CDR3 DNA sequence: TGTGCCAGCAGTTTCCGTCGGGACAGGGGTGAAGCTTTCTTT. It translates to CASSFRRDRGEAFF.

The chain has TRBV11-2 and TRBJ2-2; D remains ambiguous. Between the trimmed V and J ends, which lost 5 bases and 7 bases, there was a span of 11 bases. Germline CDR1 SGHAT, CDR2 FQNNGV. This CDR3 contains 13 residues. The CDR3 here is CASSIFPSGELFF. CDR3 coding DNA: TGTGCCAGCAGCATTTTTCCGAGCGGGGAGCTGTTTTTT.

The chain uses TRBV5-6 and TRBJ1-1, with D hard to call. The CDR3 totals 14 residues. The germline CDR1 and CDR2 sequences are SGHDT and YYEEEE. Deletions cut 0 bases from V and 5 bases from J, with 11 bases between. In DNA, the CDR3 is TGTGCCAGCAGCTTGGACTGGGAACGGACTGAAGCTTTCTTT. It translates to CASSLDWERTEAFF.